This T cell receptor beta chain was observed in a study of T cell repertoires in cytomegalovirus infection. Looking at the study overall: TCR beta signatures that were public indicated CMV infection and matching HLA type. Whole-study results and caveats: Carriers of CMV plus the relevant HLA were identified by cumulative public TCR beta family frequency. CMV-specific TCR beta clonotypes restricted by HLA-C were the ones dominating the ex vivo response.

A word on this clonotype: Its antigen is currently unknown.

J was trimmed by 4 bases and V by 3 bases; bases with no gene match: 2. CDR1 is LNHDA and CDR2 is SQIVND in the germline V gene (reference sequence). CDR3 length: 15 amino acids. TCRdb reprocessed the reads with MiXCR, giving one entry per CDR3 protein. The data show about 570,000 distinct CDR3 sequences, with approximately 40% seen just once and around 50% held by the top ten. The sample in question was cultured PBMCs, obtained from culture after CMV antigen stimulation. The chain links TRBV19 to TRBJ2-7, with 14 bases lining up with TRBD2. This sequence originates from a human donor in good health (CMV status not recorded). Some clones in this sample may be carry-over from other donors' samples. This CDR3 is CASSMGLAGVYEQYF. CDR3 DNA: TGTGCCAGTAGTATGGGACTAGCGGGAGTTTACGAGCAGTACTTC.